The clone carrying this T cell receptor beta chain was recorded at least ten times. Its antigen is as yet unknown. The CDR3 has 13 residues. Germline loops: CDR1 MNHNS, CDR2 SASEGT. V was shortened by 5 bases and J by 7 bases, with 14 bases between the two germline ends. Amplification targeted TCR beta CDR3 regions from RNA transcripts. The study used the HTBI primer set for a first-round RT-PCR of the TCR CDR3. TCRdb re-derived calls from the multiplex PCR reads in MiXCR, one entry per CDR3 protein. The sample contains 300,000 to 350,000 distinct CDR3 sequences, 18% of which appear only once. This entry comes from a study of T cells in Graves' hyperthyroidism and ophthalmopathy. Stability of Graves' hyperthyroidism was defined as absent ophthalmopathy progression within 18 months. Clinical symptoms, serum thyroxine, TRAb, thyroid ultrasound and orbital computed tomography informed diagnoses. The study, taken as a whole, reports: Ophthalmopathy could be told apart from stable hyperthyroidism with a 13 V-J model.

The receptor comes from a woman in her forties or fifties with Graves' hyperthyroidism. Sequenced: blood. The chain recombines TRBV6-1 with TRBJ1-1; D ambiguous. In nucleotides, the CDR3 is TGTGCCAGCAGTTTGGCCTACGGTAGTGAAGCTTTCTTT. Translated: CASSLAYGSEAFF.